One sample yielded the 14 T cell receptor beta chains listed below, sequenced in a study of cytomegalovirus exposure and HLA in healthy donors. Primers for the PCR totalled 60 Vbeta and 13 Jbeta. Sequencing was performed with immunoSEQ multiplex PCR; in TCRdb, only in-frame clones are kept and a portion is missing. In all, the sample yields about 83,000 clones. Sequencing was done on a sample of PBMCs. Source of these receptors: a man aged 18 to 30 in good health and CMV-seropositive.

The V gene is TRBV6-1, the J gene TRBJ2-7; D remains unclear. Trimming removed 7 bases from V and 5 bases from J, with 21 bases in between. Germline values: CDR1 MNHNS, CDR2 SASEGT. The CDR3 runs to 15 residues. DNA of the CDR3: TGTGCCAGCACCGTAGGCAGGCGCCGCTTCCACGAGCAGTACTTC. Amino acid sequence: CASTVGRRRFHEQYF.

The chain employs TRBV13 and TRBJ2-7, with TRBD2 matching 8 bases. Germline-derived CDR1 and CDR2 are PRHDT and FYEKMQ (reference sequence). Trimming at V came to 4 bases and at J to 7 bases, leaving 18 bases not matched to a gene. The CDR3 covers 17 residues. The CDR3 loop is CASSSGGAGGSFREQYF. The CDR3 DNA reads TGTGCCAGCAGCTCCGGGGGGGCTGGCGGGAGCTTTAGGGAGCAGTACTTC. Variable domain in full (rest from reference TRBV13 and TRBJ2-7): AAGVIQSPRHLIKEKRETATLKCYPIPRHDTVYWYQQGPGQDPQFLISFYEKMQSDKGSIPDRFSAQQFSDYHSELNMSSLELGDSALYFCASSSGGAGGSFREQYFGPGTRLTVT.

The genes are TRBV5-1 and TRBJ1-6; 9 bases fit TRBD1. Per the germline V gene, CDR1 is SGHRS and CDR2 is YFSETQ. V trimming: 3 bases; J trimming: 11 bases; junction bases outside the gene matches: 9. CDR3 size: 15 residues. The CDR3 DNA reads TGCGCCAGCAGCTCTTCAGGACAGGGGATGGCACCCCTCCACTTT. Translation gives CASSSSGQGMAPLHF.

This rearrangement joins TRBV7-2 to TRBJ2-5, with TRBD2 matching over 10 bases. The CDR3 is 18 residues long. V was clipped by 2 bases and J by 1 base; unmatched bases: 10. Germline lookup yields CDR1 SGHTA and CDR2 FQGNSA. The DNA for the CDR3 is TGTGCCAGCAGCTTAATCTCTTCTAGCGGGAGCGGCCAAGAGACCCAGTACTTC. The encoded protein is CASSLISSSGSGQETQYF.

This rearrangement joins TRBV5-1 to TRBJ1-4; no definite D call. Germline V gene lookup returns CDR1 SGHRS and CDR2 YFSETQ. V was cut by 4 bases and J by 3 bases, with 13 bases left in between. The CDR3 runs to 15 residues. The CDR3 loop reads CASSPNSPSNEKLFF. CDR3 sequence (DNA): TGCGCCAGCAGCCCAAACAGTCCCTCTAATGAAAAACTGTTTTTT.

The chain employs TRBV19 and TRBJ1-5; perhaps TRBD1 as D (6 bases). The CDR3 is 14 residues long. Trimming shortened V by 3 bases and J by 6 bases, and 12 bases separated the two germline ends. Germline CDR1 reads LNHDA; CDR2 reads SQIVND (reference sequence). The CDR3 is CASSIQGNSQPQHF. CDR3 DNA sequence: TGTGCCAGTAGTATTCAGGGGAATAGTCAGCCCCAGCATTTT.

This chain connects TRBV19 to TRBJ1-3, with TRBD1 as a possible D gene (6 bases). CDR1 is LNHDA, CDR2 SQIVND, per germline (reference sequence). The CDR3 runs 15 residues. Between the trimmed V and J ends, which lost 6 bases and 0 bases, there was a span of 12 bases. The DNA for the CDR3 is TGTGCCAGTAGCGAAAGACAGGTCTCTGGAAACACCATATATTTT. This codes for CASSERQVSGNTIYF.

The DNA of the CDR3 is TGTGCCAGCAGTGAGGCCCCCGGGACTATCGAGCAGTACTTC. Amino acids: CASSEAPGTIEQYF. V is TRBV6-5 and J is TRBJ2-7, with TRBD2 matching over 7 bases. The trim removed 5 bases at V and 6 bases at J, leaving 10 bases unmatched. The CDR3 covers 14 residues. The germline V gene has CDR1 MNHEY and CDR2 SVGAGI.

The rearrangement joins TRBV9 to TRBJ1-4, with unresolved D. The CDR3 spans 15 residues. The ends were cut back, 4 bases at V and 0 bases at J, with 10 bases in the middle. The germline CDR1 and CDR2 sequences are SGDLS and YYNGEE. CDR3 in amino acids: CASSPRGATNEKLFF. Here the CDR3 DNA reads TGTGCCAGCAGCCCCCGGGGTGCAACTAATGAAAAACTGTTTTTT.

V and J are TRBV13 and TRBJ2-7; D may be TRBD2 (6 bases). Germline V gene lookup returns CDR1 PRHDT and CDR2 FYEKMQ (reference sequence). The CDR3 consists of 14 residues. V was cut by 4 bases and J by 5 bases, with 15 bases left in between. CDR3: CASSSGRGWHEQYF. The CDR3, as DNA: TGTGCCAGCAGCTCGGGCCGGGGGTGGCACGAGCAGTACTTC.

The rearrangement joins TRBV11-2 to TRBJ2-3; tentative D call: TRBD2 (5 bases). Between the trimmed V and J ends, which lost 4 bases and 2 bases, there was a span of 25 bases. The V gene's germline CDR1 is SGHAT and CDR2 FQNNGV. The CDR3 extends over 19 amino acids. The CDR3, as DNA: TGTGCCAGCAGCTCCCCGCCGGGATCCACCAAAACCTTCACAGATACGCAGTATTTT. It encodes CASSSPPGSTKTFTDTQYF. Combining the CDR3 with reference TRBV11-2 and TRBJ2-3 gives the whole variable domain EAGVAQSPRYKIIEKRQSVAFWCNPISGHATLYWYQQILGQGPKLLIQFQNNGVVDDSQLPKDRFSAERLKGVDSTLKIQPAKLEDSAVYLCASSSPPGSTKTFTDTQYFGPGTRLTVL.

This sequence joins TRBV7-8 and TRBJ2-1; 13 bases are shared with TRBD2. Germline CDR1 is SGHVS and CDR2 is FQNEAQ. The CDR3 is made up of 16 amino acids. V shed 4 bases, J shed 5 bases, and the junction held 5 bases outside the gene matches. CDR3 amino acids: CASSYGLAGVNNEQFF. The DNA of the CDR3 is TGTGCCAGCAGCTACGGACTAGCGGGGGTTAACAATGAGCAGTTCTTC.

The chain has TRBV19 and TRBJ1-1, with 9 bases identical to TRBD1. Per germline, CDR1 LNHDA and CDR2 SQIVND (reference sequence). The V and J ends lost 6 bases and 6 bases, in that order; junction bases with no gene match: 11. This CDR3 contains 15 residues. The CDR3, as DNA: TGTGCCAGTAGACTCCTCGGGACAGGGAGATCTGAAGCTTTCTTT. Residues: CASRLLGTGRSEAFF.

The chain recombines TRBV6-5 with TRBJ1-5; no firm D call. Per germline, CDR1 MNHEY and CDR2 SVGAGI. The CDR3 sequence is 14 residues long. V lost 0 bases and J 4 bases, leaving 7 bases between the germline ends. CDR3 bases: TGTGCCAGCAGTTACTCCGCGGGGAATCAGCCCCAGCATTTT. It translates to CASSYSAGNQPQHF.